This T cell receptor beta chain was recorded in a study of shared clonotypes between healthy human individuals. The authors split each subset's genomic DNA evenly across several immunoSEQ plates. Ten immunoSEQ deep assay plates were used to sequence unsorted PBMC DNA. Repertoires were generated with immunoSEQ multiplex PCR, while TCRdb's copy carries only in-frame clones and drops some. The sample has about 600,000 clones; just over 75% are singletons. This CDR3 comprises 14 residues. Germline V gives CDR1 MNHNY, CDR2 SVGAGI (reference sequence). V dropped 6 bases and J dropped 0 bases, with 8 bases sitting between them.

The chain has TRBV6-6 and TRBJ1-4; D is uncertain. Sample: PBMCs. This clonotype was obtained from a woman aged 40 to 49 in good health. Some clones in this sample may be carry-over from other donors' samples. DNA for the CDR3: TGTGCCAGCAGATACATTGCAACTAATGAAAAACTGTTTTTT. Amino acid sequence: CASRYIATNEKLFF.